The 3 T cell receptor beta chains given below trace back to one sample, sequenced in a study of cytomegalovirus exposure and HLA in healthy donors. It was with 60 Vbeta and 13 Jbeta primers that the PCR ran. Sequencing was performed with immunoSEQ multiplex PCR; in TCRdb, only in-frame clones are kept and a portion is missing. This sample has 150,000 or so clones, with about 80% found just once. Sample: PBMCs. Receptors were obtained from a man aged 30 to 39 in good health and CMV-seropositive.

The rearrangement joins TRBV15 to TRBJ2-3, with a tentative D call TRBD2 (5 bases). V was pared by 0 bases and J by 4 bases, with 14 bases between. The CDR3 contains 16 residues. Per germline, CDR1 LNHNV and CDR2 YYDKDF (reference sequence). CDR3 sequence reads: CATSRDYAGSPDTQYF. In DNA form, the CDR3 reads TGTGCCACCAGCAGAGATTACGCGGGCAGCCCAGATACGCAGTATTTT.

J is TRBJ1-5 and V is TRBV12-5; tentative D call: TRBD1 (6 bases). Trimming took 6 bases from V and 3 from J, leaving 9 bases between them. The CDR3 runs 13 residues. Germline lookup yields CDR1 LGHNT and CDR2 FRNRAP. The CDR3 DNA is TGTGCTAGTGGGTGGGACATCAATCAGCCCCAGCATTTT. This translates into CASGWDINQPQHF. The full variable domain, its missing parts supplied by reference TRBV12-5 and TRBJ1-5, is DARVTQTPRHKVTEMGQEVTMRCQPILGHNTVFWYRQTMMQGLELLAYFRNRAPLDDSGMPKDRFSAEMPDATLATLKIQPSEPRDSAVYFCASGWDINQPQHFGDGTRLSIL.

The V gene is TRBV5-5, the J gene TRBJ1-3; D perhaps matches TRBD1 (5 bases). Trimming left V 1 base short and J 0 bases short, with 8 bases between. The CDR3 length is 15 residues. CDR1 and CDR2 from the germline V gene are SGHKS and YYEKEE (reference sequence). The CDR3 here is CASSLTGNSGNTIYF. The CDR3 DNA reads TGTGCCAGCAGCTTGACAGGAAACTCTGGAAACACCATATATTTT.